This TCR beta chain was sequenced during a study of T cells expressing NK-cell markers. Study at large: Underlying the TCR beta repertoires were sorted CD3+CD56+NKG2C+, CD3+CD56+NKG2C- and CD3+CD56-NKG2C+ T cells.

CDR3 length: 15 amino acids. In germline, CDR1 is MNHEY, CDR2 SMNVEV (reference sequence). TCRdb reanalyzed the 5' RACE reads and collapses them to one entry per CDR3 protein, without DNA. The sample has over 350,000 distinct CDR3 sequences. Study-level results: About 1.0-8% of CD8+ T cells in over five donors belonged to dominant NKG2C+ clonotypes.

Of note for this clonotype: Antigen unknown.

V and J are TRBV27 and TRBJ2-7; checking the TCRdb D call of TRBD2 is not possible without DNA. The TCR originated in a woman aged 50 to 65 in good health. Sequenced input: blood T cells: a sorted CD56 or NKG2C T cell subset, CD4+ or CD8+ T cells, or bulk PBMC T cells (not recorded which). The CDR3 region is CASSKIGTSDYEQYF.